This T cell receptor beta chain appears in the sequencing data of a study of cytomegalovirus exposure and HLA in healthy donors. Note on this clone: As yet, its antigen is unknown.

PCR was performed using 60 Vbeta and 13 Jbeta primers. Assay used: immunoSEQ multiplex PCR; TCRdb lists only in-frame clones, some missing. This table holds approximately 120,000 clones, 65% to 90% found once. CDR3 length: 14 residues. Germline CDR1 SGHAT, CDR2 FQNNGV. V lost 1 base, J lost 6 bases, and 13 bases lay in between. Study conclusions and caveats: A list of roughly 180 TCR beta chains associated with cytomegalovirus was given.

This TCR was sampled from a woman aged 25 to 45 in good health and CMV-seronegative. The J gene is TRBJ2-7, the V gene TRBV11-2; D remains ambiguous. The sample taken for sequencing was PBMCs. This chain's CDR3 is CASSLGSSILEQYF. In nucleotides, the CDR3 is TGTGCCAGCAGCTTAGGGAGTAGCATTCTCGAGCAGTACTTC.